Sequencing of this TCR beta chain was carried out in a study of regulatory dendritic cells for organ transplantation. Study in general: Regulatory dendritic cells were monocyte-derived, receiving vitamin D3 on days 0 and 4 and IL-10 on day 4.

Repertoires were generated with immunoSEQ multiplex PCR, while TCRdb's copy carries only in-frame clones and drops some. In the table there are 20,000 or so clones, under 80% of which are singletons. Allogeneic regulatory or mature dendritic cells were co-cultured for less than 6 days with CFSE-labeled sorted T cells at 1:10. As concerns this clone: The target antigen is unknown.

This CDR3 has 14 amino acids. The sample taken for sequencing was memory CD4+ T cells from blood cultured with regulatory dendritic cells. Subset meaning: CD45RO+ memory T cells. The gene calls are TRBV21-1 and TRBJ1-3; the table names TRBD1, a call not compared with the DNA. TRBV21-1 is a known pseudogene. This receptor was obtained from a human donor in good health. The CDR3: CASSKDRGQDTIYF. The CDR3 region has the DNA TGTGCCAGCAGCAAGGACAGGGGGCAGGACACCATATATTTT.